This T cell receptor (beta chain) emerged from a study of blood T cells in healthy people across ages. Study details: Template switching picked up about one barcoded beta molecule for each two T cells. Findings and limits, study-wide: As naive T cell percentage varied, TCR beta diversity correlated strongly with it. When one million T cells were used, diversity estimates were thought to be underestimates.

V was cut by 0 bases and J by 3 bases, with 11 bases left in between. Germline CDR1 is SGDLS and CDR2 is YYNGEE. The CDR3 sequence is 15 residues long. Per sample, no less than 5.5 micrograms of total RNA were extracted. PCR was performed a second time for about 6 to 12 cycles using a sample-barcoded 5' primer and a J-beta primer mix. TCRdb ran MiXCR on the 5' RACE reads and lists one entry per CDR3 protein. Counted here are around 1,600,000 distinct CDR3 sequences, around 40% occurring once; the ten biggest clones make up about 4%. As to this clonotype: As yet, its antigen is unknown.

The clonotype was recovered from a young woman in good health. What was sequenced was blood. The chain uses TRBV9 and TRBJ2-3, with D perhaps TRBD1 (5 bases). This CDR3 is CASSVAGIATDTQYF. CDR3 sequence (DNA): TGTGCCAGCAGCGTAGCAGGGATTGCGACAGATACGCAGTATTTT.